This T cell receptor beta chain was sequenced for a study of blood T cell repertoires in COVID-19. At the level of the study: Sites across the United States, Italy and Spain contributed samples from acute and convalescent COVID-19. Nucleic acid was either cDNA or gDNA, and it came from T cells, B-cell-depleted T cells, or PBMCs.

Source study methods: Estimated nucleated cell counts came from reference gene primer amplification. Libraries were prepared by immunoSEQ multiplex PCR; TCRdb keeps only in-frame clonotypes and omits some of them. V and J calls and clone size come straight from that table; D and trimming were deduced from the DNA. This sample has roughly 230,000 clones, with roughly 83% found just once. V shed 2 bases and J 5 bases; nucleotides not matched to a gene: 2. The CDR3 loop spans 14 amino acids. CDR1 and CDR2 from the germline V gene are SGHRS and YFSETQ. Sequenced material: peripheral blood. The chain has TRBV5-1 and TRBJ1-5; 9 nucleotides agree with TRBD1. The receptor comes from a woman between 50 and 59 years old with acute or convalescent COVID-19. CDR3 in DNA: TGCGCCAGCAGCTTACAGGGGGCAGATCAGCCCCAGCATTTT. Its protein is CASSLQGADQPQHF.